Listed below are T cell receptor beta chains from one sample, sequenced in a study of blood T cell repertoires in COVID-19. The assay was immunoSEQ multiplex PCR, and TCRdb's table has in-frame clones only and misses some. The sample records some 120,000 clones, around three quarters being singletons. Sequencing input: peripheral blood. The source of these receptors is a human donor in a cohort sampled during active COVID-19. CDR3s include the opening cysteine and the closing phenylalanine or tryptophan. D genes are given only for firm matches. Size is stated for part of the rows, as once, few or many counts, or as a class when the clone is expanded.

D: TRBD1; size: NA; V: TRBV5-1; J: TRBJ1-1; length: 14; DNA: TGCGCCAGCAGCTCGCAGGGGGCGCGGACTGAAGCTTTCTTT; CDR3: CASSSQGARTEAFF
D: NA; size: NA; V: TRBV10-2; J: TRBJ1-1; length: 13; DNA: TGCGCCGGCCTAGACGTGGGAAGGGGTGAAGCTTTCTTT; CDR3: CAGLDVGRGEAFF
D: NA; size: NA; V: TRBV15; J: TRBJ1-2; length: 14; DNA: TGTGCCACCAGCAGAGATTTAGGGGACTATGGCTACACCTTC; CDR3: CATSRDLGDYGYTF
D: TRBD1; size: NA; V: TRBV7-6; J: TRBJ1-6; length: 21; DNA: TGTGCCAGCAGCGTCCTCCCCGGGACAGGGGACCTTAGATCCTATAATTCACCCCTCCACTTT; CDR3: CASSVLPGTGDLRSYNSPLHF
D: TRBD1; size: NA; V: TRBV6-6; J: TRBJ1-5; length: 14; DNA: TGTGCCAGCAGTTTAGGGACAGGCAATCAGCCCCAGCATTTT; CDR3: CASSLGTGNQPQHF
D: NA; size: NA; V: TRBV14; J: TRBJ2-7; length: 15; DNA: TGTGCCAGCAGCCAAGAACCGGGGAAGGCCTACGAGCAGTACTTC; CDR3: CASSQEPGKAYEQYF
D: TRBD1; size: NA; V: TRBV11-2; J: TRBJ2-5; length: 16; DNA: TGTGCCAGCAGCCCTCAACAGGGGCGCTCCGGGGAGACCCAGTACTTC; CDR3: CASSPQQGRSGETQYF
D: TRBD1; size: NA; V: TRBV7-2; J: TRBJ2-7; length: 14; DNA: TGTGCCAGCAGCCCCCGGACAGGGGCCTACGAGCAGTACTTC; CDR3: CASSPRTGAYEQYF
D: NA; size: once; V: TRBV6-5; J: TRBJ2-7; length: 15; DNA: TGTGCCACAAGGAGGGGGCGAGGCGAAGGGGGCGAGCAGTACTTC; CDR3: CATRRGRGEGGEQYF
D: NA; size: NA; V: TRBV7-9; J: TRBJ1-1; length: 13; DNA: TGTGCCAGCAGCATGGGACAGAACACTGAAGCTTTCTTT; CDR3: CASSMGQNTEAFF
D: TRBD1; size: NA; V: TRBV25-1; J: TRBJ2-5; length: 16; DNA: TGTGCCAGCAGTGCATCTGGGACAGCGTATCAAGAGACCCAGTACTTC; CDR3: CASSASGTAYQETQYF
D: TRBD2; size: NA; V: TRBV5-1; J: TRBJ2-1; length: 14; DNA: TGCGCCAGCCAGGACCGGGACTACTACAATGAGCAGTTCTTC; CDR3: CASQDRDYYNEQFF
D: NA; size: NA; V: TRBV7-9; J: TRBJ1-3; length: 14; DNA: TGTGCCAGCAGCCGTGACAACTCTGGAAACACCATATATTTT; CDR3: CASSRDNSGNTIYF
D: NA; size: NA; V: TRBV7-8; J: TRBJ2-5; length: 15; DNA: TGTGCCAGCAGCTTCACAAGCGGTTACCAAGAGACCCAGTACTTC; CDR3: CASSFTSGYQETQYF
D: TRBD1; size: NA; V: TRBV4-2; J: TRBJ2-7; length: 14; DNA: TGTGCCAGCAGCCTGGGGACAGGGGGCGAGGAGCAGTACTTC; CDR3: CASSLGTGGEEQYF
D: NA; size: few; V: TRBV10-2; J: TRBJ2-7; length: 15; DNA: TGCGCCAGCAGTGAGAAGGGGCGCGGCCCCTACGAGCAGTACTTC; CDR3: CASSEKGRGPYEQYF
D: TRBD1; size: NA; V: TRBV7-9; J: TRBJ1-1; length: 15; DNA: TGTGCCAGCAGCCTGCGACAGGGAGGGAACACTGAAGCTTTCTTT; CDR3: CASSLRQGGNTEAFF
D: NA; size: NA; V: TRBV5-1; J: TRBJ1-5; length: 14; DNA: TGCGCCAGCAGCTTGGGCGTTTCTGATCAGCCCCAGCATTTT; CDR3: CASSLGVSDQPQHF
D: NA; size: NA; V: TRBV5-8; J: TRBJ2-3; length: 16; DNA: TGTGCCAGCAGCTTGGCGATCCAGGGGGGCGCAGATACGCAGTATTTT; CDR3: CASSLAIQGGADTQYF
D: TRBD1; size: NA; V: TRBV27; J: TRBJ1-2; length: 14; DNA: TGTGCCAGCAGTTCAGGACAGGGATTTTATGGCTACACCTTC; CDR3: CASSSGQGFYGYTF
D: NA; size: few; V: TRBV20-1; J: TRBJ1-4; length: 12; DNA: TGCAGTGCTAGTCCCCAGGGAGAAAAACTGTTTTTT; CDR3: CSASPQGEKLFF
D: TRBD2; size: NA; V: TRBV11-2; J: TRBJ2-2; length: 16; DNA: TGTGCCAGCAGCTTCCGGGGACTATCGAACACCGGGGAGCTGTTTTTT; CDR3: CASSFRGLSNTGELFF
D: NA; size: NA; V: TRBV4-2; J: TRBJ2-4; length: 14; DNA: TGTGCCAGCAGCCGAGAAGAGACCAAAAACATTCAGTACTTC; CDR3: CASSREETKNIQYF
D: NA; size: NA; V: TRBV11-2; J: TRBJ2-7; length: 15; DNA: TGTGCCAGCAGCTTAGATGCAGGCAGCTCCTACGAGCAGTACTTC; CDR3: CASSLDAGSSYEQYF
D: NA; size: NA; V: TRBV11-2; J: TRBJ1-1; length: 12; DNA: TGTGCCAGCAGCCGACGGGGGTTGGAAGCTTTCTTT; CDR3: CASSRRGLEAFF
D: NA; size: NA; V: TRBV19; J: TRBJ1-1; length: 13; DNA: TGTGCCAGTAGTCCTGACAGAGACACTGAAGCTTTCTTT; CDR3: CASSPDRDTEAFF
D: NA; size: few; V: TRBV13; J: TRBJ2-3; length: 16; DNA: TGTGCCAGCACGCCACGGGAACGCGATAACACAGATACGCAGTATTTT; CDR3: CASTPRERDNTDTQYF
D: NA; size: NA; V: TRBV3-1/TRBV3-2; J: TRBJ2-7; length: 16; DNA: TGTGCCAGCAGCCAAGATTGGGTAGGGGGTGGGAGAGGGCAGTACTTC; CDR3: CASSQDWVGGGRGQYF
D: NA; size: medium-sized; V: TRBV13; J: TRBJ2-7; length: 12; DNA: TGTGCCAGCAGCTTATCAGGCTACGAGCAGTACTTC; CDR3: CASSLSGYEQYF
D: NA; size: once; V: TRBV7-8; J: TRBJ2-1; length: 11; DNA: TGTGCCAGCAGCCCCGAGGCTGGGCAGTTCTTC; CDR3: CASSPEAGQFF
D: NA; size: NA; V: TRBV21-1; J: TRBJ2-7; length: 16; DNA: TGTGCCAGACCCTGGCGTCGGACATCGCATTCCTACGAGCAGTACTTC; CDR3: CARPWRRTSHSYEQYF
D: NA; size: NA; V: TRBV10-3; J: TRBJ1-5; length: 16; DNA: TGTGCCATCAGTGAGTCCTCGTCCTATAGCAATCAGCCCCAGCATTTT; CDR3: CAISESSSYSNQPQHF
D: NA; size: NA; V: TRBV9; J: TRBJ1-1; length: 14; DNA: TGTGCCAGCAGCACCCAGATCGGGGTATATGAAGCTTTCTTT; CDR3: CASSTQIGVYEAFF
D: TRBD1; size: NA; V: TRBV6-1; J: TRBJ2-2; length: 16; DNA: TGTGCCAGCAGTGCAAGAGGAGGACAGGGGCCCGGGGAGCTGTTTTTT; CDR3: CASSARGGQGPGELFF
D: NA; size: NA; V: TRBV4-1; J: TRBJ2-7; length: 16; DNA: TGCGCCAGCAGCCAAGATAGCGGACAGGCTGTCTACGAGCAGTACTTC; CDR3: CASSQDSGQAVYEQYF
D: NA; size: NA; V: TRBV6-4; J: TRBJ2-1; length: 15; DNA: TGTGCCAGCAGTCCACTTCTGGACAGAACACGTGAGCAGTTCTTC; CDR3: CASSPLLDRTREQFF
D: NA; size: NA; V: TRBV14; J: TRBJ2-7; length: 12; DNA: TGTGCCAGCAGCCTCTTTATCTACGAGCAGTACTTC; CDR3: CASSLFIYEQYF
D: NA; size: NA; V: TRBV28; J: TRBJ1-6; length: 13; DNA: TGTGCCAGCAGTCCGGACTCTAATTCACCCCTCCACTTT; CDR3: CASSPDSNSPLHF
D: TRBD1; size: many; V: TRBV18; J: TRBJ1-1; length: 15; DNA: TGTGCCAGCTCACCTCCAACGGGACAGAGGACTGAAGCTTTCTTT; CDR3: CASSPPTGQRTEAFF
D: TRBD2; size: NA; V: TRBV30; J: TRBJ2-5; length: 16; DNA: TGTGCCTGGAGCTCTCTACTAGCGGGGGCGGGCGAGACCCAGTACTTC; CDR3: CAWSSLLAGAGETQYF
D: TRBD1; size: NA; V: TRBV19; J: TRBJ1-1; length: 11; DNA: TGTGCCAGCAGGGACAGGGTGACTGCTTTCTTT; CDR3: CASRDRVTAFF
D: NA; size: few; V: TRBV3-1/TRBV3-2; J: TRBJ2-6; length: 15; DNA: TGTGCCAGCAGAGGCGGCGGGTCTGGGGCCAACGTCCTGACTTTC; CDR3: CASRGGGSGANVLTF
D: TRBD1; size: NA; V: TRBV9; J: TRBJ2-7; length: 15; DNA: TGTGCCAGCAGCGTAGACAGGGGGCCGTCCTACGAGCAGTACTTC; CDR3: CASSVDRGPSYEQYF
D: TRBD1; size: NA; V: TRBV6-5; J: TRBJ1-2; length: 14; DNA: TGTGCCAGCAGGGGGACAGGGGCAGTCGATGGCTACACCTTC; CDR3: CASRGTGAVDGYTF
D: NA; size: NA; V: TRBV7-9; J: TRBJ1-5; length: 17; DNA: TGTGCCAGCAGCCCAGGAGCGGTGGATGGTGGCAATCAGCCCCAGCATTTT; CDR3: CASSPGAVDGGNQPQHF
D: NA; size: NA; V: TRBV10-3; J: TRBJ2-1; length: 14; DNA: TGTGCCATCAGTGCGCTACAGCAGTACAATGAGCAGTTCTTC; CDR3: CAISALQQYNEQFF
D: TRBD1; size: many; V: TRBV5-1; J: TRBJ1-1; length: 15; DNA: TGCGCCAGCAGCTTGGAGACAGGGGAGGACACTGAAGCTTTCTTT; CDR3: CASSLETGEDTEAFF
D: NA; size: NA; V: TRBV4-1; J: TRBJ1-1; length: 17; DNA: TGCGCCAGCAGCCCCCATCGGGGAGGAGGGGCGAACACTGAAGCTTTCTTT; CDR3: CASSPHRGGGANTEAFF
D: NA; size: NA; V: TRBV2; J: TRBJ2-7; length: 11; DNA: TGTGCCAGCACAACCGCGGGACCGCGATACTTC; CDR3: CASTTAGPRYF
D: NA; size: NA; V: TRBV10-2; J: TRBJ1-5; length: 14; DNA: TGCGCCAGCAATCGGGGGGGGTTCGGTCAGCCCCAGCATTTT; CDR3: CASNRGGFGQPQHF
D: TRBD1; size: NA; V: TRBV5-8; J: TRBJ2-2; length: 15; DNA: TGTGCCAGCAGTTTTGACAGGGGGGATGCCGGGGAGCTGTTTTTT; CDR3: CASSFDRGDAGELFF
D: TRBD2; size: NA; V: TRBV4-2; J: TRBJ2-1; length: 17; DNA: TGTGCCAGCAGCCAAGATGGTGCGGGGGGGTCCTACAATGAGCAGTTCTTC; CDR3: CASSQDGAGGSYNEQFF